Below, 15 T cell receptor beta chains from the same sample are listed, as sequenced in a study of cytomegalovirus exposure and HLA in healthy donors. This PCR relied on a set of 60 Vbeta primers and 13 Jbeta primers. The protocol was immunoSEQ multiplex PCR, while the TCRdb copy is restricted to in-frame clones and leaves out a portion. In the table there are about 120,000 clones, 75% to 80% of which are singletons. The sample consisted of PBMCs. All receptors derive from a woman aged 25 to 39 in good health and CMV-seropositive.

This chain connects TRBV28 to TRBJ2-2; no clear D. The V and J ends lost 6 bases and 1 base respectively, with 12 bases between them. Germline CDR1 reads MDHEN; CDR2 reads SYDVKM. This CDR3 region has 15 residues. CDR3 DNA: TGTGCCAGCAGCATAGCAAGAGGGAACACCGGGGAGCTGTTTTTT. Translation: CASSIARGNTGELFF.

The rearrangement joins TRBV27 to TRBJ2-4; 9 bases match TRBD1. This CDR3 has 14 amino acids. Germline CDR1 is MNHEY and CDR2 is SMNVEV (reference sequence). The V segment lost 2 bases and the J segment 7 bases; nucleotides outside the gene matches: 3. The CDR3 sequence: CASSLVGTGNIQYF. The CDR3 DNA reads TGTGCCAGCAGTTTAGTAGGGACAGGGAACATTCAGTACTTC.

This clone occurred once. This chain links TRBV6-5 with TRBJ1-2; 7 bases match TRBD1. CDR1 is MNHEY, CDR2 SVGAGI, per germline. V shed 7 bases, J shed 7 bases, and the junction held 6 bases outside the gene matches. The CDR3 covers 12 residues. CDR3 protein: CASTPGGGGYTF. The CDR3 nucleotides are TGTGCCAGCACCCCAGGGGGTGGTGGCTACACCTTC.

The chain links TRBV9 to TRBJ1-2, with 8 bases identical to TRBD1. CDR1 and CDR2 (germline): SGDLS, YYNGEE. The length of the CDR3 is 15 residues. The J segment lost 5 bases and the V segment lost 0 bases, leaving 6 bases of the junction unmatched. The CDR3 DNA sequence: TGTGCCAGCAGCGTAGACACGACAGGGGTTTATGGCTACACCTTC. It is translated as CASSVDTTGVYGYTF.

The CDR3 here is CASSFDSSPVTGYTF. In DNA, the CDR3 is TGTGCCAGCAGCTTCGATTCTTCCCCCGTGACAGGCTACACCTTC. This chain links TRBV7-9 with TRBJ1-2; no definite D call. The CDR3 consists of 15 residues. From germline, CDR1 is SEHNR and CDR2 FQNEAQ (reference sequence). With 3 bases removed from V and 8 bases from J, the gap between germline ends came to 19 bases.

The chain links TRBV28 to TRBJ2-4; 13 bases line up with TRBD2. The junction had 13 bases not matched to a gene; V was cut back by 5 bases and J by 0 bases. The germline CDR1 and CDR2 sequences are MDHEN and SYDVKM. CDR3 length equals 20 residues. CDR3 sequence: CASSPGPGLAGLLAKNIQYF. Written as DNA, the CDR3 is TGTGCCAGCAGTCCTGGCCCGGGACTAGCGGGGTTACTAGCCAAAAACATTCAGTACTTC.

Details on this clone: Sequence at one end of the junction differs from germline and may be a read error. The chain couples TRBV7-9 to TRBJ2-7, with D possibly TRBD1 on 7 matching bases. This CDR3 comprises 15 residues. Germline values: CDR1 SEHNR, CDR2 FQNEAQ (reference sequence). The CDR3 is CSSSSWQGGSYEQYF. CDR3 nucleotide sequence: TGTTCCAGCAGCTCCTGGCAGGGGGGATCCTACGAGCAGTACTTC.

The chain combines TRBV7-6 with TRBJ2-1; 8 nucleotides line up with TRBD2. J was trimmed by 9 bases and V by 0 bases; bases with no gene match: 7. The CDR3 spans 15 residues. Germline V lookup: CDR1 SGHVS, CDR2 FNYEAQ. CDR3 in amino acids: CASSLANGGAGEQFF. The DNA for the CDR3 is TGTGCCAGCAGCTTAGCAAACGGGGGGGCCGGTGAGCAGTTCTTC.

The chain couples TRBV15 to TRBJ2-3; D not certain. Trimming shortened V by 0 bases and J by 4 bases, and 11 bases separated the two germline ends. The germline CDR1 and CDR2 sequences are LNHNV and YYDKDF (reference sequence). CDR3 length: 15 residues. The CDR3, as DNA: TGTGCCACCAGCAGAGATCCGGGTAGATCAGATACGCAGTATTTT. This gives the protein CATSRDPGRSDTQYF.

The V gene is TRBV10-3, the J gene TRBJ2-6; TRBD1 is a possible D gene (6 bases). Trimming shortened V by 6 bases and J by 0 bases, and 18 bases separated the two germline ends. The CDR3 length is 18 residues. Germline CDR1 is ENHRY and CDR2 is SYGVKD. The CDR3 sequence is CAIRPGQISRSGANVLTF. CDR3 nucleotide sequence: TGTGCCATCAGACCGGGACAAATTAGCCGCTCTGGGGCCAACGTCCTGACTTTC.

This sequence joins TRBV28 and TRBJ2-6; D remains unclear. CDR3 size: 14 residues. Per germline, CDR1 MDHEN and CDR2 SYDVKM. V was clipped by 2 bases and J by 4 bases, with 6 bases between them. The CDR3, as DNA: TGTGCCAGCAGTTTACATGCGGGGGCCAACGTCCTGACTTTC. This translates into CASSLHAGANVLTF.

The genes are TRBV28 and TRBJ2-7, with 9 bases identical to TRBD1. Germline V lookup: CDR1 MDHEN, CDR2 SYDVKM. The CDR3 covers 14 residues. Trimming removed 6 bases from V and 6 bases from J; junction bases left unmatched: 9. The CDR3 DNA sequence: TGTGCCAGCAGACAGGGGGCTTACGTCGGCGAGCAGTACTTC. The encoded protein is CASRQGAYVGEQYF.

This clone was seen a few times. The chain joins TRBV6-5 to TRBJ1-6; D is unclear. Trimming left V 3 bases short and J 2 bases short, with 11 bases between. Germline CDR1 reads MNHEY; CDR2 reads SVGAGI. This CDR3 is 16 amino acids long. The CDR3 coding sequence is TGTGCCAGCAGTTATGTCCAGACACCCTATAATTCACCCCTCCACTTT. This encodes CASSYVQTPYNSPLHF.

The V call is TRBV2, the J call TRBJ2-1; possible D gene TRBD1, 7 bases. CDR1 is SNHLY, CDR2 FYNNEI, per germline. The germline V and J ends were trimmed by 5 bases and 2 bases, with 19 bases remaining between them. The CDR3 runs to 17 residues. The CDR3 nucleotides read TGTGCCAGCAGTCCTTACTCAGGGGGACTCCCCTACAATGAGCAGTTCTTC. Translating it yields CASSPYSGGLPYNEQFF.

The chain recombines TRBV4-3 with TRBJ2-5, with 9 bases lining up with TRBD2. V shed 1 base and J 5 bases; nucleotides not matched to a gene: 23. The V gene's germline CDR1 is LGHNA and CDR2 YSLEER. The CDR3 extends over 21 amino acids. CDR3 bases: TGCGCCAGCAGCCAAGGGATCTCGGGGCGTTGGTGGCGGGGGGGCTGGGAGACCCAGTACTTC. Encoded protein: CASSQGISGRWWRGGWETQYF.